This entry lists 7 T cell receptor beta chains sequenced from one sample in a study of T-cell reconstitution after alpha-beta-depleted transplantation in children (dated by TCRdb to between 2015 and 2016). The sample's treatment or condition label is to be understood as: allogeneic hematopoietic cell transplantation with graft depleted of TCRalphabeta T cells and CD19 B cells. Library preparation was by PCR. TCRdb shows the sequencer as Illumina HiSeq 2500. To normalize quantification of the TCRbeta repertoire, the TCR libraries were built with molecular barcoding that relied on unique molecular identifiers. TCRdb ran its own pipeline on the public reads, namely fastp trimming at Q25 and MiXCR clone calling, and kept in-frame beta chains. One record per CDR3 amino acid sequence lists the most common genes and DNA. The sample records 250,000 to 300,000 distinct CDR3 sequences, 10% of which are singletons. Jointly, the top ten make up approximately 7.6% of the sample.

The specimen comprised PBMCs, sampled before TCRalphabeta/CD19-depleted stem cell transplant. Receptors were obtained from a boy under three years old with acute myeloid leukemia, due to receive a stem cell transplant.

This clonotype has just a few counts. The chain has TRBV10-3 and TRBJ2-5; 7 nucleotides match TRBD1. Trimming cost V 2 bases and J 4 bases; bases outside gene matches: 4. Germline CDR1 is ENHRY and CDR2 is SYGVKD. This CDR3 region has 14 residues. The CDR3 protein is CAISEEGGRETQYF. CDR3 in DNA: TGTGCCATCAGTGAGGAAGGGGGCCGAGAGACCCAGTACTTC.

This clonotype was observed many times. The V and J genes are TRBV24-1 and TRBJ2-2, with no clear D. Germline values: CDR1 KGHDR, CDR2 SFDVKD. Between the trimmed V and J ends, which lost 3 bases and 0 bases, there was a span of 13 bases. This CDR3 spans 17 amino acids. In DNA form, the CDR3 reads TGTGCCACCAGTGATCCCCAAGCCAGCTCGAACACCGGGGAGCTGTTTTTT. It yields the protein CATSDPQASSNTGELFF.

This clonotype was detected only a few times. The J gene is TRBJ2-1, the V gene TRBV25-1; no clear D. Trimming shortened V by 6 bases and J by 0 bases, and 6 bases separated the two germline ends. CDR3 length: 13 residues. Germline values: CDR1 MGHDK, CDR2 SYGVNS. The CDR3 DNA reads TGTGCCAGCAGGATCAGCTCCTACAATGAGCAGTTCTTC. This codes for CASRISSYNEQFF.

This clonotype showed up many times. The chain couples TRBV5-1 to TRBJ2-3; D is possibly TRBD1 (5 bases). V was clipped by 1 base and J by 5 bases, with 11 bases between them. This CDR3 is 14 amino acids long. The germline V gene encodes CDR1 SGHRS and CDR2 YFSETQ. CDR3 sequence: CASSLFRERDTQYF. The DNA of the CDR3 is TGCGCCAGCAGCTTGTTCAGGGAAAGAGATACGCAGTATTTT.

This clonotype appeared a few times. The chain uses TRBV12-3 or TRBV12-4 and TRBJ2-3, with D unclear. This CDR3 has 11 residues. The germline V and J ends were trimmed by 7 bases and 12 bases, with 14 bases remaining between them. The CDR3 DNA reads TGTGCCAGCATGGGGATACAGTCTCAGTATTTT. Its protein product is CASMGIQSQYF.

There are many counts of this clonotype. CDR3 sequence (DNA): TGTGCCAGCGGAAGAGACCAGGGGCCCTATGGCTACACCTTC. It encodes CASGRDQGPYGYTF. The chain carries TRBV9 and TRBJ1-2; a possible D gene is TRBD1 (6 bases). CDR1 and CDR2 from the germline V gene are SGDLS and YYNGEE. Trimming took 7 bases from V and 4 from J, leaving 17 bases between them. This CDR3 region has 14 residues.

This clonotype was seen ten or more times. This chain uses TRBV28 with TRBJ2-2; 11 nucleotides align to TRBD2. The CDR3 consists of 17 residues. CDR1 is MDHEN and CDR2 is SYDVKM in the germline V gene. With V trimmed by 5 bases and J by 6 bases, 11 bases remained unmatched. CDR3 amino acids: CASSLTSGSGRAGELFF. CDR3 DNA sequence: TGTGCCAGCAGTCTTACTAGCGGGAGTGGTCGGGCCGGGGAGCTGTTTTTT.